This T cell receptor (beta chain) was identified in a study of long-term antiretroviral therapy in people with HIV. Trimming took off 5 bases at V and 6 bases at J, with 14 bases between the two ends. CDR3 length: 14 residues. In germline, CDR1 is MRHNA, CDR2 SNTAGT. Runs used v3.0 of the immunoSEQ assay and were done at survey level. The protocol was immunoSEQ multiplex PCR, while the TCRdb copy is restricted to in-frame clones and leaves out a portion. Here the sample spans 30,000 to 50,000 clones, about 86% being singletons. This clone was seen only once. Cryopreserved PBMC, at roughly 0.85-11 million per sample, were present before DNA extraction.

The V gene is TRBV6-4, the J gene TRBJ2-1, with D perhaps matching TRBD2 (5 bases). The receptor's source is a woman in her forties or fifties with HIV. The sample here was unsorted PBMCs, taken 1.2 years after starting antiretroviral therapy. CDR3 sequence: CASSRTGISNEQFF. The CDR3 DNA is TGTGCCAGCAGTCGGACGGGGATTTCCAATGAGCAGTTCTTC.